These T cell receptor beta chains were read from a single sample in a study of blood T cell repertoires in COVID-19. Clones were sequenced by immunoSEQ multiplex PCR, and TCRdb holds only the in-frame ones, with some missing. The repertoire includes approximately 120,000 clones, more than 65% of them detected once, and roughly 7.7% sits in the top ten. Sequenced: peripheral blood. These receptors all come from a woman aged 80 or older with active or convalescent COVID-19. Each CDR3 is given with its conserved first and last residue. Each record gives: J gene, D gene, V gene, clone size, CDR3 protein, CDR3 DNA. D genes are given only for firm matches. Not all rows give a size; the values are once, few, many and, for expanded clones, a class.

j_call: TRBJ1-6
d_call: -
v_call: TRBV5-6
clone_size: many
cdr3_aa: CASTRRGTFNSPLHF
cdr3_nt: TGTGCCAGCACCCGGCGGGGGACGTTTAATTCACCCCTCCACTTT

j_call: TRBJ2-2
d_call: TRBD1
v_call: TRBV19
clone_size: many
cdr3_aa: CASSTTGVNTGELFF
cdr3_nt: TGTGCCAGTAGTACGACAGGGGTGAACACCGGGGAGCTGTTTTTT

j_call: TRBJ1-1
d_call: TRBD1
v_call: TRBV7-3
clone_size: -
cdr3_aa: CASSQTGGNTEAFF
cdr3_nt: TGTGCCAGCAGCCAAACAGGGGGCAACACTGAAGCTTTCTTT

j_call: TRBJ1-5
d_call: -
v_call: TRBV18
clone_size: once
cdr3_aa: CASSLRGTGDNQPQHF
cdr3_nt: TGTGCCAGCTCACTCCGAGGCACAGGAGACAATCAGCCCCAGCATTTT

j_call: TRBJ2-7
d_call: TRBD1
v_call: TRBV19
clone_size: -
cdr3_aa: CASSLTGDLGYEQYF
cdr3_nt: TGTGCCAGTAGCCTTACAGGGGATTTAGGGTACGAGCAGTACTTC

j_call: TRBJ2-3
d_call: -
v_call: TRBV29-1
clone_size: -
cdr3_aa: CSVQRFTDTQYF
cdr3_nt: TGCAGCGTTCAGCGATTCACAGATACGCAGTATTTT

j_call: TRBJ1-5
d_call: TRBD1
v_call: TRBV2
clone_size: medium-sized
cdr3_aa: CASSRTGSVKAQHF
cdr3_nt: TGTGCCAGCAGCCGGACAGGAAGTGTAAAGGCCCAGCATTTT

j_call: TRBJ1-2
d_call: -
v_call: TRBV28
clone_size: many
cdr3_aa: CASSSDSTSYGYTF
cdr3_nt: TGTGCCAGCAGTTCTGACAGTACCAGCTATGGCTACACCTTC

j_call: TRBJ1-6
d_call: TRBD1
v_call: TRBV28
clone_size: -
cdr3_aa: CASGVGQHPPLHF
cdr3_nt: TGTGCCAGCGGGGTGGGACAGCACCCCCCCCTCCACTTT

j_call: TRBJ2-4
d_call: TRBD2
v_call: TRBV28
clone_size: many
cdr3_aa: CASSPGLAGESFGGRNIQYF
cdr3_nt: TGTGCCAGCAGTCCCGGACTAGCGGGAGAATCCTTCGGAGGTAGAAACATTCAGTACTTC

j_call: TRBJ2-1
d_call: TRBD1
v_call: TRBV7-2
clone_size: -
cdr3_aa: CALKQGLGYNEQFF
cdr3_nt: TGTGCTCTTAAACAGGGGTTAGGGTACAATGAGCAGTTCTTC

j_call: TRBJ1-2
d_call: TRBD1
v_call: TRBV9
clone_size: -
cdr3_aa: CASSQTGRRGYTF
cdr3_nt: TGTGCCAGCAGCCAGACAGGGCGCAGGGGCTACACCTTC

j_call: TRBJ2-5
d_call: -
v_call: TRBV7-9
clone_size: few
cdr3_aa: CASSSTVRETQYF
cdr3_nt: TGTGCCAGCAGCTCGACAGTGAGGGAGACCCAGTACTTC

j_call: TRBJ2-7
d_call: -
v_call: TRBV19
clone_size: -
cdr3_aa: CASSIGAGRGSSSYEQYF
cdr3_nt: TGTGCCAGTAGTATAGGTGCAGGAAGGGGTAGTAGCTCCTACGAGCAGTACTTC

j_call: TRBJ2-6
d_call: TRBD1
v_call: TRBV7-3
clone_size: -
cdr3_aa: CASSHGQASGANVLTF
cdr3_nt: TGTGCCAGCAGTCACGGACAGGCCTCTGGGGCCAACGTCCTGACTTTC

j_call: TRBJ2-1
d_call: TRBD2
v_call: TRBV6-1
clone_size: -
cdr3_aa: CASSELGGSSYNEQFF
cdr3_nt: TGTGCCAGCAGTGAACTCGGCGGGAGCTCCTACAATGAGCAGTTCTTC

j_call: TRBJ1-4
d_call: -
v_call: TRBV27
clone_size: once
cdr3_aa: CASSPRLATNEKLFF
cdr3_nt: TGTGCCAGCAGTCCCCGACTCGCAACTAATGAAAAACTGTTTTTT

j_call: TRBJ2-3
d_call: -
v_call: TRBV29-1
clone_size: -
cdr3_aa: CSVESRQAATDTQYF
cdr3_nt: TGCAGCGTTGAGTCACGGCAGGCCGCCACAGATACGCAGTATTTT

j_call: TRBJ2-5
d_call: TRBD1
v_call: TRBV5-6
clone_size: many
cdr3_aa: CASSLGTGELQTQYF
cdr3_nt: TGTGCCAGCAGCCTGGGAACAGGGGAACTCCAGACCCAGTACTTC

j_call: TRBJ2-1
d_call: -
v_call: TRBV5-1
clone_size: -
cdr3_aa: CASSGEASYNEQFF
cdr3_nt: TGCGCCAGCAGTGGGGAGGCCAGTTACAATGAGCAGTTCTTC

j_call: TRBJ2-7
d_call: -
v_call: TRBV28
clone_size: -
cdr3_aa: CASSRGVWTSRHEQYF
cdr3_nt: TGTGCCAGCAGTAGGGGGGTATGGACTAGTCGCCACGAGCAGTACTTC

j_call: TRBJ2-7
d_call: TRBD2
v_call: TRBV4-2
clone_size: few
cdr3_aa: CASTQIAGGNYEQYF
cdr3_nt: TGTGCCAGCACCCAAATAGCGGGAGGGAACTACGAGCAGTACTTC

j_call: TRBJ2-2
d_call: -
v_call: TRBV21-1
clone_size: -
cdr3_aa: CASSKGLASTGELFF
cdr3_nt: TGTGCCAGCAGCAAAGGGCTAGCTAGTACCGGGGAGCTGTTTTTT

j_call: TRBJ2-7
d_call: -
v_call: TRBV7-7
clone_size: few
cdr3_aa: CASSPGPRGAYEQYF
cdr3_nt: TGTGCTAGCAGCCCCGGCCCCAGGGGGGCCTACGAGCAGTACTTC

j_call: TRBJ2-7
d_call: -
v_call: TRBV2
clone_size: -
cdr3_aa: CASYREQSYEQYF
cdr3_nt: TGTGCCAGTTACAGGGAACAATCCTACGAGCAGTACTTC

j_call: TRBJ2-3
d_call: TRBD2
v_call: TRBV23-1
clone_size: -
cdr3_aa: CASSQSIGLAGGHIRDF
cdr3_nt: TGCGCCAGCAGTCAAAGCATTGGACTAGCGGGAGGGCACATCCGGGATTTT

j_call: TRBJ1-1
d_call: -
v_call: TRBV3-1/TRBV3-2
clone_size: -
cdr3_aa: CASSHYRDMNTEAFF
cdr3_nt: TGTGCCAGCAGCCATTACAGGGACATGAACACTGAAGCTTTCTTT

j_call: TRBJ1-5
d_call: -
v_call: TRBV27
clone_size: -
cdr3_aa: CASSLHSNQPQHF
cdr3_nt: TGTGCCAGCAGTTTACATAGCAATCAGCCCCAGCATTTT

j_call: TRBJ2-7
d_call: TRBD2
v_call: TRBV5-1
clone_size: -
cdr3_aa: CASSLGASGAYEQYF
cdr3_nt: TGCGCCAGCAGCTTGGGGGCTAGCGGAGCCTACGAGCAGTACTTC

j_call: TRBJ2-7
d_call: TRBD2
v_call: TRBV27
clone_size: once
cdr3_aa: CASRRAGGPSGISYEQYF
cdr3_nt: TGTGCCAGCCGTAGAGCGGGAGGGCCTTCCGGAATCTCCTACGAGCAGTACTTC

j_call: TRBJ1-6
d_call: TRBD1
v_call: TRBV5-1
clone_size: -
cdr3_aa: CASSLATRGLSPLHF
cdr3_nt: TGCGCCAGCAGCTTGGCCACCAGGGGGCTTTCACCCCTCCACTTT

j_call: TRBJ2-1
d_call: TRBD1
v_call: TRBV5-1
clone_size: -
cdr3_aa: CASSYADRAINEQFF
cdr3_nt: TGCGCCAGCAGCTACGCGGACAGGGCTATCAATGAGCAGTTCTTC

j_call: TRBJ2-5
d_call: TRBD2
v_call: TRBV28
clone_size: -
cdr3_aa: CASSLTSGTVTQYF
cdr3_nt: TGTGCCAGCAGTTTAACTAGCGGGACAGTAACCCAGTACTTC

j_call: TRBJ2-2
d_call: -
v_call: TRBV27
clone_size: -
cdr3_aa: CASSLSPGHNTGELFF
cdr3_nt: TGTGCCAGCAGTTTATCGCCGGGACATAACACCGGGGAGCTGTTTTTT

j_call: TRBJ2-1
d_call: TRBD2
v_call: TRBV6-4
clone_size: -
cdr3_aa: CASSDSGGRGYNEQFF
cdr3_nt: TGTGCCAGCAGTGACTCGGGCGGGAGGGGGTACAATGAGCAGTTCTTC

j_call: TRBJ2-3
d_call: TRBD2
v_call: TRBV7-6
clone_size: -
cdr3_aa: CASSLGGTSGSSGTQYF
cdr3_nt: TGTGCCAGCAGCTTAGGGGGGACTAGCGGGAGTTCGGGTACGCAGTATTTT

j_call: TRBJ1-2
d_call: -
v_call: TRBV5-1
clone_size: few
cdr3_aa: CASALGGEGNYGYTF
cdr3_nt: TGCGCCAGCGCACTCGGGGGAGAGGGGAACTATGGCTACACCTTC

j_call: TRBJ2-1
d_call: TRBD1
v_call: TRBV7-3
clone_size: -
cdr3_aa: CASSSGTGANEQFF
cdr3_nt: TGTGCCAGCAGCTCGGGGACAGGGGCCAATGAGCAGTTCTTC

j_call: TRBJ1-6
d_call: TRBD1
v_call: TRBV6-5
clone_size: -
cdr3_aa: CASSYTTGEDSPLHF
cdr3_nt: TGTGCCAGCAGTTACACGACAGGGGAAGATTCACCCCTCCACTTT

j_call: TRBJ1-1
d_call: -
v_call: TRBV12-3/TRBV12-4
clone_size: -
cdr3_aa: CASSDRLDTEAFF
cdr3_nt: TGTGCCAGCAGTGATAGACTGGACACTGAAGCTTTCTTT

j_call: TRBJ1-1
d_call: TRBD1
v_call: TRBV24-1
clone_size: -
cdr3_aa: CATSDTRTGDTEAFF
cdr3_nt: TGTGCCACCAGTGATACCCGTACAGGGGACACTGAAGCTTTCTTT

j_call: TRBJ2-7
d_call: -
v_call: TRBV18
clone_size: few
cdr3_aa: CASSPPAEAPYEQYF
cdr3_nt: TGTGCCAGCTCACCACCGGCGGAAGCCCCGTACGAGCAGTACTTC

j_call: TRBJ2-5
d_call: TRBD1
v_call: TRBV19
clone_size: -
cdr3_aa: CASSLGQAWETQYF
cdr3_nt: TGTGCCAGTAGTCTCGGACAGGCCTGGGAGACCCAGTACTTC

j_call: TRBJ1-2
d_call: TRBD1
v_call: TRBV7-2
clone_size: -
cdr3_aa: CASSAAGGPYGYTF
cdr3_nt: TGTGCCAGCAGCGCAGCAGGGGGCCCCTATGGCTACACCTTC

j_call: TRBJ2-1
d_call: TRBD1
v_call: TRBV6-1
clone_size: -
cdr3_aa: CASSVGQGETYNEQFF
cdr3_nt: TGTGCCAGCAGTGTCGGACAGGGGGAGACCTACAATGAGCAGTTCTTC

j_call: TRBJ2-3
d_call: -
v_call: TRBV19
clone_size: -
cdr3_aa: CASSPDRASTDTQYF
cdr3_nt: TGTGCCAGTAGCCCTGACAGAGCTAGCACAGATACGCAGTATTTT

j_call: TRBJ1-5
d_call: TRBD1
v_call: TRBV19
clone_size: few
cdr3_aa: CASRSGGADQPQHF
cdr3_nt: TGTGCCAGTAGATCAGGGGGCGCAGATCAGCCCCAGCATTTT

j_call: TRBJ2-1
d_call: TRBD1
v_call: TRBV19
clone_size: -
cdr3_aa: CASRFTGGNEQFF
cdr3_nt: TGTGCCAGTAGATTTACAGGGGGAAATGAGCAGTTCTTC

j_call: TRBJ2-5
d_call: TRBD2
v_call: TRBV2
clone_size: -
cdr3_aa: CASKVGLAGVETQYF
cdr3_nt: TGTGCCAGCAAAGTTGGACTAGCGGGAGTGGAGACCCAGTACTTC

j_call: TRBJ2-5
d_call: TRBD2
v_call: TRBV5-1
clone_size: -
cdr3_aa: CASGGISGYIQTQYF
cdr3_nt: TGCGCCAGCGGAGGGATTAGCGGGTACATACAGACCCAGTACTTC

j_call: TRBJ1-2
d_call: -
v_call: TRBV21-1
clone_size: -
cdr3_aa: CASSKVTGGSYGYTF
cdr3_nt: TGTGCCAGCAGCAAAGTGACAGGGGGAAGCTATGGCTACACCTTC

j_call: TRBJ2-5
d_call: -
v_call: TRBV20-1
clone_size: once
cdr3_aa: CSAPTLETQYF
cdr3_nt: TGCAGTGCTCCTACCTTAGAGACCCAGTACTTC

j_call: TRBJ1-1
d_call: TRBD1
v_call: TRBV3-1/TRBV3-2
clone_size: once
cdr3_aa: CASSQGRGSTEAFF
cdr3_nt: TGTGCCAGCAGCCAAGGCAGGGGGTCCACTGAAGCTTTCTTT

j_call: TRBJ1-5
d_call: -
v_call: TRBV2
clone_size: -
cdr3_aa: CATGLRYSNQPQHF
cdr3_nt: TGTGCCACCGGACTCAGGTATAGCAATCAGCCCCAGCATTTT

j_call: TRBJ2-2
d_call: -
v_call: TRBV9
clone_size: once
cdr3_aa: CASSVRQTNTGELFF
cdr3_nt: TGTGCCAGCAGCGTAAGACAGACGAACACCGGGGAGCTGTTTTTT